These 5 T cell receptor beta chains share one sample of origin, sequenced in a study of blood T cell repertoires in COVID-19. TCRdb's copy holds only in-frame clones and misses some; the assay was immunoSEQ multiplex PCR. Here the sample spans some 74,000 clones, approximately 89% being singletons. What was sequenced was peripheral blood. The receptors were gathered from a woman older than 75 with acute or convalescent COVID-19.

The chain joins TRBV4-1 to TRBJ1-6; D may be TRBD1 (6 bases). The ends were cut back, 2 bases at V and 1 base at J, with 9 bases in the middle. In germline, CDR1 is MGHRA, CDR2 YSYEKL. CDR3 length equals 16 residues. The CDR3 sequence is CASSQQGMSYNSPLHF. The CDR3 nucleotides read TGCGCCAGCAGCCAACAGGGGATGTCCTATAATTCACCCCTCCACTTT.

The V and J genes are TRBV2 and TRBJ2-3, with 9 bases fitting TRBD2. V lost 3 bases to trimming and J lost 4 bases; unmatched junction nucleotides: 17. Germline V CDR1 and CDR2: SNHLY, FYNNEI. The CDR3 runs to 19 residues. The CDR3 DNA sequence: TGTGCCAGCAGTGAGGGTCATCGCGGGGGGGCTCTTGCAGCAGATACGCAGTATTTT. Its protein is CASSEGHRGGALAADTQYF.

The V call is TRBV5-6, the J call TRBJ1-2; TRBD1 agrees at 8 bases. Germline CDR1 SGHDT, CDR2 YYEEEE. The CDR3 spans 13 residues. V lost 0 bases, J lost 8 bases, and 3 bases stayed unmatched. CDR3 DNA: TGTGCCAGCAGCTTGGGGACAGGGAGCGGCTACACCTTC. As protein: CASSLGTGSGYTF.

The gene calls are TRBV7-3 and TRBJ1-1; D uncertain. Germline assignment: CDR1 SGHTA and CDR2 FQGTGA. V lost 2 bases, J lost 0 bases, and 7 bases lay in between. The length of the CDR3 is 14 residues. The CDR3 DNA sequence: TGTGCCAGCAGCTTAGCCAGATTGAACACTGAAGCTTTCTTT. Protein: CASSLARLNTEAFF.

J is TRBJ1-2 and V is TRBV10-3, with 7 positions matching TRBD1. Per germline, CDR1 ENHRY and CDR2 SYGVKD. The junction had 9 bases not matched to a gene; V was cut back by 8 bases and J by 3 bases. The CDR3 runs to 14 residues. The CDR3 spells CAIRRGGVDYGYTF. CDR3 nucleotides: TGTGCCATCCGTAGAGGGGGCGTAGACTATGGCTACACCTTC.